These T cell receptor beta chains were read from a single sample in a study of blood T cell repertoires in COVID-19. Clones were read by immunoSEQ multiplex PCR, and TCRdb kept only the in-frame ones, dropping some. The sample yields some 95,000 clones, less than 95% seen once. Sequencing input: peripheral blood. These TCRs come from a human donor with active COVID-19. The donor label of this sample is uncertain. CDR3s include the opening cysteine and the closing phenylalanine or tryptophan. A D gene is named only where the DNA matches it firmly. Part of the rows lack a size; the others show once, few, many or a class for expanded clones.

CDR3nt: TGTGCCAGCAGCCACGGTGTCGGGTCACCCCTCCACTTT; CDR3aa: CASSHGVGSPLHF; abundance: few; j_gene: TRBJ1-6; v_gene: TRBV14; d_gene: .
CDR3nt: TGTGCCAGCAGTAAACCCCTCGATAGCGGGGCCTTTTACACAGATACGCAGTATTTT; CDR3aa: CASSKPLDSGAFYTDTQYF; abundance: .; j_gene: TRBJ2-3; v_gene: TRBV5-4; d_gene: TRBD2
CDR3nt: TGCGCCAGCAGCTCCGGGACTAGCGGCGACGAGCAGTACTTC; CDR3aa: CASSSGTSGDEQYF; abundance: few; j_gene: TRBJ2-7; v_gene: TRBV5-1; d_gene: TRBD2
CDR3nt: TGTGCTAGTGGTTGGGGACACCTACAAGAGACCCAGTACTTC; CDR3aa: CASGWGHLQETQYF; abundance: .; j_gene: TRBJ2-5; v_gene: TRBV12-5; d_gene: .
CDR3nt: TGTGCCAGCAGCCCCGAACCGGGTACCCAGAGAAGTGAGCAGTTCTTC; CDR3aa: CASSPEPGTQRSEQFF; abundance: .; j_gene: TRBJ2-1; v_gene: TRBV7-2; d_gene: .
CDR3nt: TGTGCCAGCACCAAAATGACAGGGACGTCTGGGGGCAATGAAAAACTGTTTTTT; CDR3aa: CASTKMTGTSGGNEKLFF; abundance: .; j_gene: TRBJ1-4; v_gene: TRBV7-9; d_gene: TRBD1
CDR3nt: TGCGCCAGCAGCTTGTCCAACGGGGGGGCCGATACGCAGTATTTT; CDR3aa: CASSLSNGGADTQYF; abundance: .; j_gene: TRBJ2-3; v_gene: TRBV5-1; d_gene: TRBD2
CDR3nt: TGCGCCAGCAGCCAGTCGGCGGGGGGATCCACTGAAGCTTTCTTT; CDR3aa: CASSQSAGGSTEAFF; abundance: .; j_gene: TRBJ1-1; v_gene: TRBV4-3; d_gene: .
CDR3nt: TGTGCCAGCAGCTTAGAACGCTCACAGGGGGCTGAGCAGTTCTTC; CDR3aa: CASSLERSQGAEQFF; abundance: .; j_gene: TRBJ2-1; v_gene: TRBV11-2; d_gene: TRBD1
CDR3nt: TGCGCCAGCAGCTTCCGAGCCGGGGAGCTGTTTTTT; CDR3aa: CASSFRAGELFF; abundance: .; j_gene: TRBJ2-2; v_gene: TRBV5-1; d_gene: .
CDR3nt: TGCAGCGTTTGGTCGGCAGGTACCACCTACGAGCAGTACTTC; CDR3aa: CSVWSAGTTYEQYF; abundance: once; j_gene: TRBJ2-7; v_gene: TRBV29-1; d_gene: .
CDR3nt: TGTGCCAGCAGCTTTCAGGCGCCTAATTCACCCCTCCACTTT; CDR3aa: CASSFQAPNSPLHF; abundance: .; j_gene: TRBJ1-6; v_gene: TRBV11-2; d_gene: .
CDR3nt: TGTGCCAGCAGCTTAGGAGGGGTAGTTTACGAGCAGTACTTC; CDR3aa: CASSLGGVVYEQYF; abundance: .; j_gene: TRBJ2-7; v_gene: TRBV7-3; d_gene: .
CDR3nt: TGTGCCAGCAGCTTAGCACGGGGCAGTAGCGGGGGAATCCTCGCAGATACGCAGTATTTT; CDR3aa: CASSLARGSSGGILADTQYF; abundance: .; j_gene: TRBJ2-3; v_gene: TRBV7-2; d_gene: TRBD2
CDR3nt: TGTGCCAGCAGCTTGAGACAGGGTCCTATCTCTGGAAACACCATATATTTT; CDR3aa: CASSLRQGPISGNTIYF; abundance: .; j_gene: TRBJ1-3; v_gene: TRBV5-6; d_gene: TRBD1
CDR3nt: TGTGCCAGCAGCCTCCTCGACAGGGCAGCCACTGAAGCTTTCTTT; CDR3aa: CASSLLDRAATEAFF; abundance: .; j_gene: TRBJ1-1; v_gene: TRBV3-1/TRBV3-2; d_gene: TRBD1
CDR3nt: TGTGCCAGCAGCCCCGGGGTCCACGAGCAGTACTTC; CDR3aa: CASSPGVHEQYF; abundance: .; j_gene: TRBJ2-7; v_gene: TRBV28; d_gene: .
CDR3nt: TGTGCCAGCAGTGATATACCGGGATATGGGCAAGAGACCCAGTACTTC; CDR3aa: CASSDIPGYGQETQYF; abundance: .; j_gene: TRBJ2-5; v_gene: TRBV2; d_gene: .
CDR3nt: TGTGCCAGCAGTGGGACTAGAGCCACCGGGGAGCTGTTTTTT; CDR3aa: CASSGTRATGELFF; abundance: .; j_gene: TRBJ2-2; v_gene: TRBV2; d_gene: TRBD2
CDR3nt: TGTGCCATCAGTGAGTGGAGGGAGACTGAAGCTTTCTTT; CDR3aa: CAISEWRETEAFF; abundance: .; j_gene: TRBJ1-1; v_gene: TRBV10-3; d_gene: .
CDR3nt: TGCGCCAGCAGCATCCAACAGAGCTCTGGGGCCAACGTCCTGACTTTC; CDR3aa: CASSIQQSSGANVLTF; abundance: .; j_gene: TRBJ2-6; v_gene: TRBV5-1; d_gene: .
CDR3nt: TGCGCCAGCAGCCGGTCCACTAGCGGGGGGGCCGAAGGATTAAATGAGCAGTTCTTC; CDR3aa: CASSRSTSGGAEGLNEQFF; abundance: .; j_gene: TRBJ2-1; v_gene: TRBV5-1; d_gene: TRBD2
CDR3nt: TGTGCCAGCAGCCTTAACAGGGGACTGGACACAGATACGCAGTATTTT; CDR3aa: CASSLNRGLDTDTQYF; abundance: .; j_gene: TRBJ2-3; v_gene: TRBV5-4; d_gene: .
CDR3nt: TGTGCCAGCAGCCGATCCGGGACAGGGGATGAAAAACTGTTTTTT; CDR3aa: CASSRSGTGDEKLFF; abundance: .; j_gene: TRBJ1-4; v_gene: TRBV5-4; d_gene: TRBD1
CDR3nt: TGTGCCAGCAGCTTAACAACTAGCCTTTACAATGAGCAGTTCTTC; CDR3aa: CASSLTTSLYNEQFF; abundance: .; j_gene: TRBJ2-1; v_gene: TRBV11-2; d_gene: .
CDR3nt: TGCGCCAGCAGCCAGCCGGGGTCGAGTCCTGGGAACCCAGCTTTCTTT; CDR3aa: CASSQPGSSPGNPAFF; abundance: .; j_gene: TRBJ1-1; v_gene: TRBV4-1; d_gene: .
CDR3nt: TGTGCCATCAGTGAGTCCTCAGGGGGCGCCTGGCCCGATACGCAGTATTTT; CDR3aa: CAISESSGGAWPDTQYF; abundance: .; j_gene: TRBJ2-3; v_gene: TRBV10-3; d_gene: TRBD1
CDR3nt: TGTGCCAGCAGCTTAGGGGGGACAGGGGGGGCGGAGAAGTACTTC; CDR3aa: CASSLGGTGGAEKYF; abundance: .; j_gene: TRBJ2-7; v_gene: TRBV5-4; d_gene: TRBD1
CDR3nt: TGTGCCAGCAACCTAGAAGGGAACAGGGACCGGGCTAACTATGGCTACACCTTC; CDR3aa: CASNLEGNRDRANYGYTF; abundance: .; j_gene: TRBJ1-2; v_gene: TRBV28; d_gene: .
CDR3nt: TGTGCCAGCAGGGGGACAGGGGGGCATTCACCCCTCCACTTT; CDR3aa: CASRGTGGHSPLHF; abundance: once; j_gene: TRBJ1-6; v_gene: TRBV28; d_gene: TRBD1
CDR3nt: TGTGCCAGCAGCCTCACTAGCTCACCCCTCCACTTT; CDR3aa: CASSLTSSPLHF; abundance: .; j_gene: TRBJ1-6; v_gene: TRBV5-6; d_gene: .
CDR3nt: TGTGCCAGCAGCGGGGCGCATTGGAAAGAGACCCAGTACTTC; CDR3aa: CASSGAHWKETQYF; abundance: .; j_gene: TRBJ2-5; v_gene: TRBV3-1/TRBV3-2; d_gene: .
CDR3nt: TGTGCCACCAGTGTAGCCGGGGAGGAGACCCAGTACTTC; CDR3aa: CATSVAGEETQYF; abundance: .; j_gene: TRBJ2-5; v_gene: TRBV24-1; d_gene: .
CDR3nt: TGTGCCAGCGCTCCTCCCCCCCCGGGACAGCTCTTTCTCTATGGCTACACCTTC; CDR3aa: CASAPPPPGQLFLYGYTF; abundance: .; j_gene: TRBJ1-2; v_gene: TRBV5-6; d_gene: TRBD1
CDR3nt: TGTGCCAGCAGTTTAAAAGCGGGAGGTGCCTACGAGCAGTACTTC; CDR3aa: CASSLKAGGAYEQYF; abundance: .; j_gene: TRBJ2-7; v_gene: TRBV28; d_gene: TRBD2
CDR3nt: TGTGCCAGCACCCAAGGGGATGTTAGAACGCAGTATTTT; CDR3aa: CASTQGDVRTQYF; abundance: .; j_gene: TRBJ2-3; v_gene: TRBV6-5; d_gene: .
CDR3nt: TGTGCCAGGGGGGGAACTCACGTGGATGAGCAGTTCTTC; CDR3aa: CARGGTHVDEQFF; abundance: .; j_gene: TRBJ2-1; v_gene: TRBV6-5; d_gene: .
CDR3nt: TGTGCCACCTCGAGGACTAGCGGGGATTCCAATGAGCAGTTCTTC; CDR3aa: CATSRTSGDSNEQFF; abundance: .; j_gene: TRBJ2-1; v_gene: TRBV24-1; d_gene: TRBD2
CDR3nt: TGTGCCAGCAGCTTTACAGGGTCAGGGGAGCAGTACTTC; CDR3aa: CASSFTGSGEQYF; abundance: .; j_gene: TRBJ2-7; v_gene: TRBV5-5; d_gene: .
CDR3nt: TGCGCCAGCAGTTTCCGACAGGACTTCCGGGTCGCTGAAGCTTTCTTT; CDR3aa: CASSFRQDFRVAEAFF; abundance: .; j_gene: TRBJ1-1; v_gene: TRBV5-1; d_gene: .
CDR3nt: TGTGCCAGCAGCTACTACAATCAGCCCCAGCATTTT; CDR3aa: CASSYYNQPQHF; abundance: .; j_gene: TRBJ1-5; v_gene: TRBV5-6; d_gene: .
CDR3nt: TGTGCCAGCAGCTTGGGACAGATTAATTCACCCCTCCACTTT; CDR3aa: CASSLGQINSPLHF; abundance: .; j_gene: TRBJ1-6; v_gene: TRBV5-4; d_gene: .
CDR3nt: TGTGCCAGCAGTGATGAGGACAGTATCAAAGCTAGCACAGATACGCAGTATTTT; CDR3aa: CASSDEDSIKASTDTQYF; abundance: .; j_gene: TRBJ2-3; v_gene: TRBV2; d_gene: .
CDR3nt: TGTGCCACCAGCAGAGATGAGGGGGCAAGAGAAAAACTGTTTTTT; CDR3aa: CATSRDEGAREKLFF; abundance: .; j_gene: TRBJ1-4; v_gene: TRBV15; d_gene: TRBD1
CDR3nt: TGTGCCAGCAGCGTATCCGGGGAAAGAAGAGAGACCCAGTACTTC; CDR3aa: CASSVSGERRETQYF; abundance: .; j_gene: TRBJ2-5; v_gene: TRBV9; d_gene: .